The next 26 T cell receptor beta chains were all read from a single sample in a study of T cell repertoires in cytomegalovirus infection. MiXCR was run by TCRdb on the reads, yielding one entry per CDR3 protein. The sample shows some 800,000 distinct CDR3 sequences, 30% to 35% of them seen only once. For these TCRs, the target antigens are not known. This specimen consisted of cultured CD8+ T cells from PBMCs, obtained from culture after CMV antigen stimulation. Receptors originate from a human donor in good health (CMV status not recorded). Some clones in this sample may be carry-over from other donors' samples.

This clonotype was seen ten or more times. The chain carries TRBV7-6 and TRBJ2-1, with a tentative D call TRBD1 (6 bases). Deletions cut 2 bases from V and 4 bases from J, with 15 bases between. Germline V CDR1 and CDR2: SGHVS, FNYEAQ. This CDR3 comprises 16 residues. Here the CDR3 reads CASSLLETGVYNEQFF. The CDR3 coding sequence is TGTGCCAGCAGCTTACTGGAGACAGGAGTTTACAATGAGCAGTTCTTC.

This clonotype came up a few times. CDR3 residues: CASSTTPTGASGTDTQYF. The CDR3 coding sequence is TGTGCCAGCAGCACGACCCCGACAGGGGCAAGTGGCACAGATACGCAGTATTTT. The rearrangement joins TRBV7-6 to TRBJ2-3; TRBD1 matches 8 bases. V lost 5 bases and J lost 1; bases outside the gene matches: 14. CDR1 SGHVS and CDR2 FNYEAQ come from the germline V gene. This CDR3 has 18 residues.

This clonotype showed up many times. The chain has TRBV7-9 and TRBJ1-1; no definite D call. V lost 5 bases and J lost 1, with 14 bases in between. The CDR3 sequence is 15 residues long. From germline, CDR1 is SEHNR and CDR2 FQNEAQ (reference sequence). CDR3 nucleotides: TGTGCCAGCAGCACCCAAGGCAGACGGAACACTGAAGCTTTCTTT. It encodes CASSTQGRRNTEAFF.

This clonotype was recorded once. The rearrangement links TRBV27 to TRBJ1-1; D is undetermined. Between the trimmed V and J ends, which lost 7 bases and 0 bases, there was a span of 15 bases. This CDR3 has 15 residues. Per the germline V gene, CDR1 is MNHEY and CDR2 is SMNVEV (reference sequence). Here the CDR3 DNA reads TGTGCCAGCATAAGACACGAAGGCCTGAACACTGAAGCTTTCTTT. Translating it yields CASIRHEGLNTEAFF.

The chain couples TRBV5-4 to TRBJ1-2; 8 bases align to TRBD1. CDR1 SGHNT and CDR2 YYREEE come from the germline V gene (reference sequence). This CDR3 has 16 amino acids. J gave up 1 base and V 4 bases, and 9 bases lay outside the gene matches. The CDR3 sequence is CASSPVPGQVNYGYTF. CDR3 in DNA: TGTGCCAGCAGCCCAGTCCCGGGACAGGTTAACTATGGCTACACCTTC.

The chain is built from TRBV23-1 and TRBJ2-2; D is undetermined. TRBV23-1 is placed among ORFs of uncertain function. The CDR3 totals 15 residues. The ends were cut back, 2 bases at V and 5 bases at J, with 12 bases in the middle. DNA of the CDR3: TGCGCCAGCAGTCAAGGATCCTTGAGGACCGGGGAGCTGTTTTTT. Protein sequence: CASSQGSLRTGELFF.

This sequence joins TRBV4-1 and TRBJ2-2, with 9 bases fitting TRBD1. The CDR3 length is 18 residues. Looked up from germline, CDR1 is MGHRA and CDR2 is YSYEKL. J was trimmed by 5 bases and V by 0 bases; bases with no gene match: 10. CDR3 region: CASSQEIVGTGRTGELFF. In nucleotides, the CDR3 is TGCGCCAGCAGCCAAGAAATTGTGGGGACAGGGAGGACCGGGGAGCTGTTTTTT.

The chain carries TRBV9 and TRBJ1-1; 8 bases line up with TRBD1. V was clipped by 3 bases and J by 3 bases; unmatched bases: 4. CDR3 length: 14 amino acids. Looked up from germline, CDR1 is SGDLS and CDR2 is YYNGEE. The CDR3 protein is CASSEQGGDTEAFF. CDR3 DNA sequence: TGTGCCAGCAGCGAACAGGGGGGGGACACTGAAGCTTTCTTT.

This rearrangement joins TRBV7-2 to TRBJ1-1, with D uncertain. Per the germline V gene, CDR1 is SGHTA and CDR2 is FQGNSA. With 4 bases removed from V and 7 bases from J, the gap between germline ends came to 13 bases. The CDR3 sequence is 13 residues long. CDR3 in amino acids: CASSWIEGFEAFF. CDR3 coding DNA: TGTGCCAGCAGCTGGATCGAAGGGTTTGAAGCTTTCTTT.

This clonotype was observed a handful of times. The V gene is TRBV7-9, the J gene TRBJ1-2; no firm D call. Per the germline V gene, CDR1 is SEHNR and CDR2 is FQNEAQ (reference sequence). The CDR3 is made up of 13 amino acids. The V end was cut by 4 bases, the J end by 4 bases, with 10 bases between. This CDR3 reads CASSSQRGYGYTF. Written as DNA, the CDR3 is TGTGCCAGCAGCTCTCAACGGGGCTATGGCTACACCTTC.

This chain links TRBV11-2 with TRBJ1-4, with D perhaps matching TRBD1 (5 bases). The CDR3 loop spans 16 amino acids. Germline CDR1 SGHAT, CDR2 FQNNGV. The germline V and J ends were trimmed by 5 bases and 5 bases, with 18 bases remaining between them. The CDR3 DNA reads TGTGCCAGCAGCCTCAGGGCCGGATACTCAAATGAAAAACTGTTTTTT. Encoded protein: CASSLRAGYSNEKLFF.

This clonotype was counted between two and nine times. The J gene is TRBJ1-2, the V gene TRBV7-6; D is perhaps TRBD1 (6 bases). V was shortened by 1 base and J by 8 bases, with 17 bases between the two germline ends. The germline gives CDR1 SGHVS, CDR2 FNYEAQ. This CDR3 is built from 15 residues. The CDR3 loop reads CASSLVVGAPHGYTF. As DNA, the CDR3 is TGTGCCAGCAGCTTAGTAGTGGGGGCGCCCCACGGCTACACCTTC.

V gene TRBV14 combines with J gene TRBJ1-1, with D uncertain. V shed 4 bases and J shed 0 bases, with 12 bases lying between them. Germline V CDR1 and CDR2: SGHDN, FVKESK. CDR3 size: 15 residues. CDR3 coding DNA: TGTGCCAGCAGCCTCGGTGGGTATTTGAACACTGAAGCTTTCTTT. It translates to CASSLGGYLNTEAFF.

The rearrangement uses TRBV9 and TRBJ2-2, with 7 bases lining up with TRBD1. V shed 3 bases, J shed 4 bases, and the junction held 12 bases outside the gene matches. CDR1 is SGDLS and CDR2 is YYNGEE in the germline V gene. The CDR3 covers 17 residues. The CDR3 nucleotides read TGTGCCAGCAGCGACCCCGACAGGGATCGTGTCACCGGGGAGCTGTTTTTT. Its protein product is CASSDPDRDRVTGELFF. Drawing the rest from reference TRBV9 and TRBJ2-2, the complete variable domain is DSGVTQTPKHLITATGQRVTLRCSPRSGDLSVYWYQQSLDQGLQFLIQYYNGEERAKGNILERFSAQQFPDLHSELNLSSLELGDSALYFCASSDPDRDRVTGELFFGEGSRLTVL.

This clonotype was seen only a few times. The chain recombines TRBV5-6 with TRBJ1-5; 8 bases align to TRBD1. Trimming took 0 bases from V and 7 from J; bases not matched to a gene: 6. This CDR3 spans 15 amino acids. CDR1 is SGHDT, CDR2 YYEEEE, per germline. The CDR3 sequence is CASSLGTGGRQPQHF. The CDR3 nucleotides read TGTGCCAGCAGCTTGGGTACAGGGGGTAGACAGCCCCAGCATTTT. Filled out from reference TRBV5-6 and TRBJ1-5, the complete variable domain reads DAGVTQSPTHLIKTRGQQVTLRCSPKSGHDTVSWYQQALGQGPQFIFQYYEEEERQRGNFPDRFSGHQFPNYSSELNVNALLLGDSALYLCASSLGTGGRQPQHFGDGTRLSIL.

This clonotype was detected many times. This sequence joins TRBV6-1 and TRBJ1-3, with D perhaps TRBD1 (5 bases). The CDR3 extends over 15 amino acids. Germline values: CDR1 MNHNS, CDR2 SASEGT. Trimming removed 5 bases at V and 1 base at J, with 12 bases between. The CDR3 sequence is CASSYGRVSGNTIYF. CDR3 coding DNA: TGTGCCAGCAGTTATGGCAGGGTGTCTGGAAACACCATATATTTT.

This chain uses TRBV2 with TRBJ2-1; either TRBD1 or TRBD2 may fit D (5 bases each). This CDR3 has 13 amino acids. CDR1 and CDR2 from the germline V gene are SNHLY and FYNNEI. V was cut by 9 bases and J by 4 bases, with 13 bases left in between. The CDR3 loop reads CASGSGGYNEQFF. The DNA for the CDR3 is TGTGCCAGTGGAAGTGGGGGTTACAATGAGCAGTTCTTC.

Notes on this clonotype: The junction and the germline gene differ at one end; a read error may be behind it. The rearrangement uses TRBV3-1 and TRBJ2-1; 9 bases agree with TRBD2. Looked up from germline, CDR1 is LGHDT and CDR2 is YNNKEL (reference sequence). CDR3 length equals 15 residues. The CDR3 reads CANSQPAGGLHEQFF. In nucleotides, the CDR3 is TGTGCCAACAGCCAACCGGCGGGGGGGCTGCATGAGCAGTTCTTC.

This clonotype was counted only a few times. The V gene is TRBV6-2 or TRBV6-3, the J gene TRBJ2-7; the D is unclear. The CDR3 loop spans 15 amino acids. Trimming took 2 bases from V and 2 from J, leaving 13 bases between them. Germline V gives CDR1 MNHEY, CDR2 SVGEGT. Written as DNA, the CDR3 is TGTGCCAGCAGTTACAGCCCCCCGGAGCCCTACGAGCAGTACGTC. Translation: CASSYSPPEPYEQYV.

This CDR3 is CASSEARQAASGYTF. DNA for the CDR3: TGTGCCAGCAGTGAAGCGCGGCAGGCTGCGTCTGGCTACACCTTC. The V and J genes are TRBV6-1 and TRBJ1-2; D gene uncertain. The CDR3 is 15 amino acids. CDR1 MNHNS and CDR2 SASEGT come from the germline V gene. V lost 0 bases to trimming and J lost 7 bases, with 15 bases between them.

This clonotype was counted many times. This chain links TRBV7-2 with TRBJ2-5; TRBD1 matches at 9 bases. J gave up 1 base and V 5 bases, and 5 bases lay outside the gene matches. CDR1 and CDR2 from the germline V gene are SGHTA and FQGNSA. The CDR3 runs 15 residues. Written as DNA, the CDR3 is TGTGCCAGCAGCCCACGGACAGGGGCCCAAGAGACCCAGTACTTC. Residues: CASSPRTGAQETQYF. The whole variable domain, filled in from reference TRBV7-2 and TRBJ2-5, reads GAGVSQSPSNKVTEKGKDVELRCDPISGHTALYWYRQSLGQGLEFLIYFQGNSAPDKSGLPSDRFSAERTGGSVSTLTIQRTQQEDSAVYLCASSPRTGAQETQYFGPGTRLLVL.

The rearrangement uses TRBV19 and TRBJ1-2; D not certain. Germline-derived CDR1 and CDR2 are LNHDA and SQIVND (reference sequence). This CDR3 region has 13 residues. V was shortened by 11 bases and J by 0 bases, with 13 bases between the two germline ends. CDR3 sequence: CACFGESNYGYTF. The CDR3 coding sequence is TGTGCCTGTTTCGGGGAATCTAACTATGGCTACACCTTC.

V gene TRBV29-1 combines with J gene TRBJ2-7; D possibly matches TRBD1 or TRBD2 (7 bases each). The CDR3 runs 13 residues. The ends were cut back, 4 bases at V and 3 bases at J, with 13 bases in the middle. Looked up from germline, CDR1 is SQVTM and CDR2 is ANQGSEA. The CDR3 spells CSVGQGGNYEQYF. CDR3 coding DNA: TGCAGCGTTGGGCAGGGGGGGAACTACGAGCAGTACTTC.

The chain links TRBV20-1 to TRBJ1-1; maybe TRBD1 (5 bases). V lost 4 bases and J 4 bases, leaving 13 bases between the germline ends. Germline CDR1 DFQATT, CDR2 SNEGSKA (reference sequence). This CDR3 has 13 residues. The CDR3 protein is CSATRSRATEAFF. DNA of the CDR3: TGCAGTGCTACCCGAAGCAGGGCCACTGAAGCTTTCTTT.

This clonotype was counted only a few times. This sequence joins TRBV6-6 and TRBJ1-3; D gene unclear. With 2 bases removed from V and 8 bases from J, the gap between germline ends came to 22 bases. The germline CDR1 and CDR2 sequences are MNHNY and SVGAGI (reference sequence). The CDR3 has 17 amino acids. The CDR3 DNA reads TGTGCCAGCAGTTACCCCCCACAGCGAGTTCCCGGTGACACCATATATTTT. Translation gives CASSYPPQRVPGDTIYF.

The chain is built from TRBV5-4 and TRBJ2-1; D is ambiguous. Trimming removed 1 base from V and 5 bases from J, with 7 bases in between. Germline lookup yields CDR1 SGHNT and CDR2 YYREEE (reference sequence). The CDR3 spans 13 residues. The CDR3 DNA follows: TGTGCCAGCAGCTTGCCCCCGGACAATGAGCAGTTCTTC. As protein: CASSLPPDNEQFF.